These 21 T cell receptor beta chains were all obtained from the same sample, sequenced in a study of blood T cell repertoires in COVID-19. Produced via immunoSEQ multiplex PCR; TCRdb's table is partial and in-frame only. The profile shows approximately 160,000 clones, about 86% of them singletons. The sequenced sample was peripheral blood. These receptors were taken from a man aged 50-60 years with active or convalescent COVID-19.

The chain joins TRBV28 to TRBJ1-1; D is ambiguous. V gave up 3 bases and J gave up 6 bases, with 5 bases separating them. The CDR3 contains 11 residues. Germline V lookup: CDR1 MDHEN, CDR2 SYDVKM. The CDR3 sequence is CASSFYSEAFF. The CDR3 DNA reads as TGTGCCAGCAGTTTTTACTCTGAAGCTTTCTTT.

CDR3 protein: CASSLRGGPYNEQFF. The CDR3 DNA sequence: TGTGCCAGCAGCTTAAGAGGGGGCCCCTACAATGAGCAGTTCTTC. The genes are TRBV7-3 and TRBJ2-1; 7 positions match TRBD1. V trimming: 1 base; J trimming: 2 bases; junction bases outside the gene matches: 2. Germline CDR1 and CDR2: SGHTA and FQGTGA. This CDR3 contains 15 residues.

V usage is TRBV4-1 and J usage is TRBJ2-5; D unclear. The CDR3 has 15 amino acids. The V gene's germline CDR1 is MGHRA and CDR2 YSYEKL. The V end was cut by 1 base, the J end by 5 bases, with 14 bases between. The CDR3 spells CASSQVFGDRETQYF. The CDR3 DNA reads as TGCGCCAGCAGCCAAGTTTTTGGAGATCGGGAGACCCAGTACTTC.

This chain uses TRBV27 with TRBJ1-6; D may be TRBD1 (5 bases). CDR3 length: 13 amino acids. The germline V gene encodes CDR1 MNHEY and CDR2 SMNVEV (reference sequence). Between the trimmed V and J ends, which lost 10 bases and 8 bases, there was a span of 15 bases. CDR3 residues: CATRRGGDSPLHF. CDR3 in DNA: TGTGCCACGCGGCGGGGGGGTGATTCACCCCTCCACTTT.

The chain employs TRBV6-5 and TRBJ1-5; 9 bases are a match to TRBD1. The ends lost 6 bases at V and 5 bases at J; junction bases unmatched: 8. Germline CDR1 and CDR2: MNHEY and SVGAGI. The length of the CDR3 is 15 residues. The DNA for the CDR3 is TGTGCCAGCAGGCCCGGGACAGGGAGACATCAGCCCCAGCATTTT. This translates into CASRPGTGRHQPQHF.

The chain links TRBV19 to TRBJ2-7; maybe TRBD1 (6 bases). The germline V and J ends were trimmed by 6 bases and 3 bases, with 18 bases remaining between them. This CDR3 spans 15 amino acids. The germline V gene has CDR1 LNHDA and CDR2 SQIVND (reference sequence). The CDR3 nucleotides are TGTGCCAGTAGCATTCGACCGGGACAAGGCTACGAGCAGTACTTC. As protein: CASSIRPGQGYEQYF.

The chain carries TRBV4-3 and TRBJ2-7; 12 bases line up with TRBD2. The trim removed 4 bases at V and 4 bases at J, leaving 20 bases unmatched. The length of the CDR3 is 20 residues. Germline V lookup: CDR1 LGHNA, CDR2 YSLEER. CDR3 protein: CASSRIRVGSSGRALYEQYF. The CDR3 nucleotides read TGCGCCAGCAGCCGGATAAGAGTAGGCTCTAGCGGGAGGGCTCTATACGAGCAGTACTTC.

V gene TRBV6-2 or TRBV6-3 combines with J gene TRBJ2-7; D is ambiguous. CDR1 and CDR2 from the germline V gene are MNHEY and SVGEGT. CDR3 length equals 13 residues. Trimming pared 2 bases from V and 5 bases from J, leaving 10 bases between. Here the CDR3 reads CASSYRLVNEQYF. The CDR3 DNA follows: TGTGCCAGCAGTTACCGGCTAGTAAACGAGCAGTACTTC.

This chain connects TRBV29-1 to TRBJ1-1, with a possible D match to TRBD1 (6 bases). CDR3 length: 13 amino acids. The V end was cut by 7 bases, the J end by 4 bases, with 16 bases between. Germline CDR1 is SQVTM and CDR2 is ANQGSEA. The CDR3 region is CSGHGQLVTEAFF. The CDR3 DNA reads TGCAGCGGCCACGGACAGCTCGTCACTGAAGCTTTCTTT.

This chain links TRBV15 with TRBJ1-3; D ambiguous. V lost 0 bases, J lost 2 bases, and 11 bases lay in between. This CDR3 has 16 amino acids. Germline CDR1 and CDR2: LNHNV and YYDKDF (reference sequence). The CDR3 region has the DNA TGTGCCACCAGCAGAGATATAAGCTTCACTGGAAACACCATATATTTT. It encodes CATSRDISFTGNTIYF.

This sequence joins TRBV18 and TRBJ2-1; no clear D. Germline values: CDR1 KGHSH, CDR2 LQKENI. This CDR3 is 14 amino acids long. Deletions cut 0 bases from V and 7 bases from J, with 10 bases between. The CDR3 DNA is TGTGCCAGCTCACCACCGGCGGCGTGGAATGAGCAGTTCTTC. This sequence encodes CASSPPAAWNEQFF. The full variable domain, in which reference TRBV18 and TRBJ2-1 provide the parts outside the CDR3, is NAGVMQNPRHLVRRRGQEARLRCSPMKGHSHVYWYRQLPEEGLKFMVYLQKENIIDESGMPKERFSAEFPKEGPSILRIQQVVRGDSAAYFCASSPPAAWNEQFFGPGTRLTVL.

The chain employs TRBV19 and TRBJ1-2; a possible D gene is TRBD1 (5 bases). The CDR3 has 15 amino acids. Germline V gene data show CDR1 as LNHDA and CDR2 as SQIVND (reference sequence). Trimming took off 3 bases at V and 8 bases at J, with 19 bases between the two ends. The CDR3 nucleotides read TGTGCCAGTAGTATTCGGCCAGGGATAAGTGAAGGCTACACCTTC. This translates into CASSIRPGISEGYTF.

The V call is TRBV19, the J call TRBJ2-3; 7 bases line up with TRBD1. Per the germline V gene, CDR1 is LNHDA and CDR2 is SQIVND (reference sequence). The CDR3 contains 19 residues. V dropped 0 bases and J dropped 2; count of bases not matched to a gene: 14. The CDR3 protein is CASSIDRDSSGELTDTQYF. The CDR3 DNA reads TGTGCCAGTAGTATAGATCGGGACAGTTCTGGGGAACTCACAGATACGCAGTATTTT.

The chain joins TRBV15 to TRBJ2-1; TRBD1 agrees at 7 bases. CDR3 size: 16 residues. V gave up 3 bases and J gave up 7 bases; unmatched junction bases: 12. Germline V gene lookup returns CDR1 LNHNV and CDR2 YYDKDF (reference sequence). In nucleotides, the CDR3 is TGTGCCACCAGCAGCTACAGGGGAAACCCTCCAAATGAGCAGTTCTTC. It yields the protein CATSSYRGNPPNEQFF.

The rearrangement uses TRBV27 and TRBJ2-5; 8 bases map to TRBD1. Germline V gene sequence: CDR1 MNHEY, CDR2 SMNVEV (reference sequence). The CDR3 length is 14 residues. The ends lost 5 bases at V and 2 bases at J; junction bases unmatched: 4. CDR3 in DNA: TGTGCCAGCAGTCTAACAGGGGGTCAAGAGACCCAGTACTTC. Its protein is CASSLTGGQETQYF.

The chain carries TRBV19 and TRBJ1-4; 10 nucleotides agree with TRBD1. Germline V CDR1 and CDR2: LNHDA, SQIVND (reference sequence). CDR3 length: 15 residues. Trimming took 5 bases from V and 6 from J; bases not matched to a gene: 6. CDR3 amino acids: CASSSRDRGDEKLFF. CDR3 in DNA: TGTGCCAGTAGTTCCCGGGACAGGGGAGATGAAAAACTGTTTTTT.

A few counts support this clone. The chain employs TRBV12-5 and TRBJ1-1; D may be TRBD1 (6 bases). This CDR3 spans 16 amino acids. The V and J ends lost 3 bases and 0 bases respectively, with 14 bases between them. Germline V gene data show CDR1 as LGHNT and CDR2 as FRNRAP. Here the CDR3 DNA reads TGTGCTAGTGGTTTAGCGCGGGGGGCGATGAACACTGAAGCTTTCTTT. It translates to CASGLARGAMNTEAFF.

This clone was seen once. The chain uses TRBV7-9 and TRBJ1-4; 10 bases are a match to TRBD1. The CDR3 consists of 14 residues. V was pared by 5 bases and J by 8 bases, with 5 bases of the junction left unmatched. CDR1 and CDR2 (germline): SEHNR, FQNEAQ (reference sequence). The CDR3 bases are TGTGCCAGCAGCCCAGGGACAGGGGTGGAAAAACTGTTTTTT. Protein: CASSPGTGVEKLFF.

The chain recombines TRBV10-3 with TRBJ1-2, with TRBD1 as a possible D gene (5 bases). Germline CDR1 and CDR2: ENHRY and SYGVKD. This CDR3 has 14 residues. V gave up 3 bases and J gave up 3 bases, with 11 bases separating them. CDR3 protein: CAISDGGGDYGYTF. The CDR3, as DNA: TGTGCCATCAGTGACGGGGGGGGTGACTATGGCTACACCTTC.

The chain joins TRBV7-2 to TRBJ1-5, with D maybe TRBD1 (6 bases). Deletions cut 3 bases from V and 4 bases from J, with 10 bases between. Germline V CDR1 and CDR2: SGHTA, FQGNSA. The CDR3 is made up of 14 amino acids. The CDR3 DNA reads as TGTGCCAGCAGCTTCCGGGACATAAATCAGCCCCAGCATTTT. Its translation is CASSFRDINQPQHF.

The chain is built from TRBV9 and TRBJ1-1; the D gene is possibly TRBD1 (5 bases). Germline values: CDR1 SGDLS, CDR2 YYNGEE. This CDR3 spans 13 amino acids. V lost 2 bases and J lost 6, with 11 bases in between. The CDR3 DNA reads TGTGCCAGCAGCGTTAGGGGTGAATCTGAAGCTTTCTTT. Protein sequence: CASSVRGESEAFF. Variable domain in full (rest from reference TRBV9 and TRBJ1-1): DSGVTQTPKHLITATGQRVTLRCSPRSGDLSVYWYQQSLDQGLQFLIQYYNGEERAKGNILERFSAQQFPDLHSELNLSSLELGDSALYFCASSVRGESEAFFGQGTRLTVV.